The source of this TCR beta chain is a study of shared clonotypes between healthy human individuals. Overall study: CD4 naive and CD4 memory each took three plates per donor, while CD8 naive took two and CD8 memory one.

Points from the study as a whole: Non-shared clonotypes had lower generation probabilities than those shared by all four donors.

Replicate PCRs run on sorted subsets employed around 200 ng DNA, around 27,000 T cell genomes. Sequenced by immunoSEQ multiplex PCR; TCRdb stores in-frame clones only, minus some. Here the sample spans a few million clones, approximately 93% being singletons. For this clone: Its antigen is not identified.

Splitting of CD4+ cells produced CD45RA+ naive and CD45RA-negative memory subsets. The sequencing input was naive CD4+ T cells from PBMCs. As for subset: CD45RA+ positively selected. This receptor was obtained from a man younger than 30 in good health. Some clones in this sample may be carry-over from other donors' samples.

The CDR3 DNA is TGTGCCAGCAAGACACAGGGGGCGCTTACCGGCGAGCAGTACTTC. Translating gives CASKTQGALTGEQYF. The chain is built from TRBV28 and TRBJ2-7, with 9 bases fitting TRBD1. Looked up from germline, CDR1 is MDHEN and CDR2 is SYDVKM. With V trimmed by 7 bases and J by 6 bases, 13 bases remained unmatched. The CDR3 length is 15 residues.